This TCR beta chain was identified in a study of metastatic and nonmetastatic thyroid tumors. Study-wide context: Thyroid patients, malignant and benign, had repertoires compared across blood and tumor or nodule tissue. Notes on the study in general: When malignant thyroid tumors were compared with benign nodules, TCR beta diversity was reportedly significantly higher in the malignant tumors. This held in both blood and tumor samples.

Germline assignment: CDR1 SGHNT and CDR2 YENEEA. This CDR3 has 13 amino acids. V lost 8 bases and J lost 6, with 17 bases in between. Before thyroid surgery, none of the patients had received any treatment. This clone has a single count. What it binds is unknown. Original methodology: A distant-metastasis classifier for papillary thyroid cancer was built using CDR3 differences across clinicopathological groups. MiXCR reprocessed the PCR reads for TCRdb. The authors' filters were not applied to this entry. The sample has about 16,000 clones; around 31% are singletons. The sequence was collected from a male donor with papillary thyroid cancer or a benign thyroid nodule (not recorded which). Some clones in this sample may be carry-over from other donors' samples. Input material: tumor tissue. This rearrangement joins TRBV11-3 to TRBJ2-7; D may be TRBD1 or TRBD2 (6 bases each). CDR3 residues: CASGLWTAGEQYF. Written as DNA, the CDR3 is TGTGCCAGCGGGCTCTGGACAGCGGGCGAGCAGTACTTC.